Here is one T cell receptor beta chain with its context. Its antigen is unidentified. With 60 Vbeta and 13 Jbeta primers, the PCR was carried out. Assay: immunoSEQ multiplex PCR; the TCRdb copy retains only in-frame clones and omits some. Of 90,000 or so clones listed, nearly 70% are singletons. The data originate from a study of cytomegalovirus exposure and HLA in healthy donors. Study conclusions and caveats: Follow-up analysis seemed to connect common viral pathogens with several of the most significant clusters identified. High sensitivity and specificity were reportedly achieved when the classifier diagnosed cytomegalovirus status. The authors later found most CMV-associated TCR beta chains appeared HLA-restricted.

The J segment lost 4 bases and the V segment lost 4 bases, leaving 2 bases of the junction unmatched. CDR1 is LNHDA, CDR2 SQIVND, per germline (reference sequence). The CDR3 sequence is 14 residues long. The sequence was collected from a man between 50 and 59 years old in good health and CMV-seronegative. The rearrangement uses TRBV19 and TRBJ2-1; 9 bases fit TRBD2. Sequencing was done on a sample of PBMCs. This CDR3 reads CASSSGRVYNEQFF. In DNA form, the CDR3 reads TGTGCCAGTAGTAGCGGGAGGGTATACAATGAGCAGTTCTTC. The full variable domain, with the rest looked up from reference TRBV19 and TRBJ2-1, is DGGITQSPKYLFRKEGQNVTLSCEQNLNHDAMYWYRQDPGQGLRLIYYSQIVNDFQKGDIAEGYSVSREKKESFPLTVTSAQKNPTAFYLCASSSGRVYNEQFFGPGTRLTVL.